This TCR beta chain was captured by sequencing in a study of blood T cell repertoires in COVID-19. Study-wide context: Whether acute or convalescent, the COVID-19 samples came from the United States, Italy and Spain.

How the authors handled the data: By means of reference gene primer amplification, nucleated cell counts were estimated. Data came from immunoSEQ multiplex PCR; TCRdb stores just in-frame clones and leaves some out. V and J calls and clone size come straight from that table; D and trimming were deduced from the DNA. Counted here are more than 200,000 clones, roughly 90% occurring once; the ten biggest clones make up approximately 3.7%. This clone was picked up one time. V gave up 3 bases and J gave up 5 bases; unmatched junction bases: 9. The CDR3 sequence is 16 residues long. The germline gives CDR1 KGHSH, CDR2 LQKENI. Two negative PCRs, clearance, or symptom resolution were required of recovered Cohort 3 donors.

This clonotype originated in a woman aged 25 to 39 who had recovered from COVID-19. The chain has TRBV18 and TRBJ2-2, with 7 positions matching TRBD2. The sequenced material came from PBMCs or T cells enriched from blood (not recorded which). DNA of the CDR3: TGTGCCAGCTCACCTAGGGCGGGAGCAGGAACCGGGGAGCTGTTTTTT. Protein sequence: CASSPRAGAGTGELFF.